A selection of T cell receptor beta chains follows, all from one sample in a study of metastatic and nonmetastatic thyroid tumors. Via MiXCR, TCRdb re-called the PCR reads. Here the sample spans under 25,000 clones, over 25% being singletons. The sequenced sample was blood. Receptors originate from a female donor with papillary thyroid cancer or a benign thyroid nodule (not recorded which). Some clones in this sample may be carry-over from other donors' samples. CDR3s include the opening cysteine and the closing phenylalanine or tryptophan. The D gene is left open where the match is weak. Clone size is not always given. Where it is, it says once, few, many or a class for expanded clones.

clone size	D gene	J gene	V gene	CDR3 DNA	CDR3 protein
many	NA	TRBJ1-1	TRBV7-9	TGTGCCAGCAGCTTTCCAGGGTATGATACTGAAGCTTTCTTT	CASSFPGYDTEAFF
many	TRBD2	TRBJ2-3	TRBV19	TGTGCCAGTAGTATCCTAGCGGGGGAGGGGACAGATACGCAGTATTTT	CASSILAGEGTDTQYF
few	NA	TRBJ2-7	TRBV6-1	TGTGCCAGCAGTGAATACGGCACCTACGAGCAGTACTTC	CASSEYGTYEQYF
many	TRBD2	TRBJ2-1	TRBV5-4	TGTGCCAGCAGCCCTGGGGGACTAGCGGGAGGCGGTGAGCAGTTCTTC	CASSPGGLAGGGEQFF
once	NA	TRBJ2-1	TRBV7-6	TGTGCCAGCAGCTTAGGGGACCCAGTTCCTTACCAAAATGAGCAGTTCTTC	CASSLGDPVPYQNEQFF
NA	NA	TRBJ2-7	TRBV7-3	TGTGCCAGCAGCTTAAGGGGTGCGGGCGAGCAGTACTTC	CASSLRGAGEQYF
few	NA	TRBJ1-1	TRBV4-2	TGTGCCAGCAGCCAAGAACAGTTGCCACCTGAAGCTTTCTTT	CASSQEQLPPEAFF
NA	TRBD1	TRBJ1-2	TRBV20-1	TGCAGTGCTAGAGGTCTGGGAGGGGGACAGGGGAACTATGGCTACACCTTC	CSARGLGGGQGNYGYTF
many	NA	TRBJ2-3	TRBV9	TGTGCCAGCAGCGTACGTGGAGGGGGGTCAGATACGCAGTATTTT	CASSVRGGGSDTQYF
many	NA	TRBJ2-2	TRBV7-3	TGTGCCAGCAGCCTAACATCGAACACCGGGGAGCTGTTTTTT	CASSLTSNTGELFF
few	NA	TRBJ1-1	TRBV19	TGTGCCAGTGGGGAATGGGGGGGCACTGAATCTTTCTTT	CASGEWGGTESFF
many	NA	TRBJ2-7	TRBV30	TGTGCCTGGAGTCTTGGATCTGACTACGAGCAGTACTTC	CAWSLGSDYEQYF
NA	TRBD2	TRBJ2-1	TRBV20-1	TGCAGTGCTGGATGGGGACGGGGGCGGGAGGGCGATGAGCAGTTCTTC	CSAGWGRGREGDEQFF
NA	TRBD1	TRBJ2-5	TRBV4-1	TGCGCCAGCAGCCAGCCCACAGGGGTTGGTCAAGAGACCCAGTACTTC	CASSQPTGVGQETQYF
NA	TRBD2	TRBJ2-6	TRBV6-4	TGTGCCAGCAGTGGGACTAGCGGGAGTGGGGCCAACGTCCTGACTTTC	CASSGTSGSGANVLTF
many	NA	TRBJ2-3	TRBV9	TGTGCCAGCAGCGTAGCTGGCCAGGGTGAGGGTACGCAGTATTTT	CASSVAGQGEGTQYF
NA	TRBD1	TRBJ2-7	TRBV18	TGTGCCAGCTCACAGGGACAGGGCGACGTGGAGCAGTACTTC	CASSQGQGDVEQYF
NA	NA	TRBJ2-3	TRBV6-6	TGTGCCAGCAGTTACCTCACGTGGGCAGATACGCAGTATTTT	CASSYLTWADTQYF
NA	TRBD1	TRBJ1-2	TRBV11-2	TGTGCCAGCAGCTTTGGGACAGCGACTAACTATGGCTACACCTTC	CASSFGTATNYGYTF
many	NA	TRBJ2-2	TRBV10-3	TGTGCCATCAGTGCGGGAGTAGATACCGGGGAGCTGTTTTTT	CAISAGVDTGELFF
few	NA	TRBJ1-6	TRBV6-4	TGTGCCAGCAGTGAAGAGACATGGAACTCACCCCTCCACTTT	CASSEETWNSPLHF
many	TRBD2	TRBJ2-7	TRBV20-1	TGCAGTGCTAGAGGAGGAGAGGGTAGCGGGAGGCCCTACGAGCAGTACTTC	CSARGGEGSGRPYEQYF
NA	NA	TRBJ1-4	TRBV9	TGTGCCAGCAGCCCAACCCCCCTGGGGGCCTCTAATGAAAAACTGTTTTTT	CASSPTPLGASNEKLFF
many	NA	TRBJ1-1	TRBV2	TGTGCCAGCACCCCAGACAGGTTGAACACTGAAGCTTTCTTT	CASTPDRLNTEAFF
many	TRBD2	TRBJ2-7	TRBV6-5	TGTGCCAGCAGTTACTCCAGCGGGGGGGATACCGAGCAGTACTTC	CASSYSSGGDTEQYF
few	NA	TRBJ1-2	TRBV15	TGTGCCACCAGCCAGGGACTTGAGGATGGCTACACCTTC	CATSQGLEDGYTF
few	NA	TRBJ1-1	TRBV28	TGTGCCAGTGGAGAGACAGCATTCCCGAACACTGAAGCTTTCTTT	CASGETAFPNTEAFF
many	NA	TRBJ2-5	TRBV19	TGTGCCAGTAGTATAGCCATAAAAGAGACCCAGTACTTC	CASSIAIKETQYF
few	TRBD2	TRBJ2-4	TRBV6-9	TGTGCCAGCAGTTATCCCGCGACTAGCGGAAACATTCAGTACTTC	CASSYPATSGNIQYF
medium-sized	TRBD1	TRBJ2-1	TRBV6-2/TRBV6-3	TGTGCCAGCAGCATCAGGGGGCGGAATGAGCAGTTCTTC	CASSIRGRNEQFF
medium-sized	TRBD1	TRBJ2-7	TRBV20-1	TGCAGTGCTAGAGTCCCTGACAGGGGTGGGTACGAGCAGTACTTC	CSARVPDRGGYEQYF
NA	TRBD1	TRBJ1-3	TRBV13	TGTGCCAGCAGCCGGGACAGGGCCTCTGGAAACACCATATATTTT	CASSRDRASGNTIYF
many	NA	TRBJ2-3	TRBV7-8	TGTGCCAGCAGCCCCAGGACCCGACTTGTTACGCAGTATTTT	CASSPRTRLVTQYF
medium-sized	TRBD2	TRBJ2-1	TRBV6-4	TGTGCCAGCAGTGAACTAGCGGACTCCTACAATGAGCAGTTCTTC	CASSELADSYNEQFF
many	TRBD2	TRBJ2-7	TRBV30	TGTGCCTGGAGCGAGGGACTATCCTACGAGCAGTACTTC	CAWSEGLSYEQYF
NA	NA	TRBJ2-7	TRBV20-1	TGCAGTGCTAGAGAATCGGGTACCTACGAGCAGTACTTC	CSARESGTYEQYF
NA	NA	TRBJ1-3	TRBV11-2	TGTGCCAGCAGCCAGTCGGGAGCTGGAAACACCATATATTTT	CASSQSGAGNTIYF
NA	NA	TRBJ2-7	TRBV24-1	TGTGCCACCAGTGACAACGGACAACGCTACGAGCAGTACTTC	CATSDNGQRYEQYF
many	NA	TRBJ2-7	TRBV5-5	TGTGCCAGCAGCCCTACTCGGATCGGCTACGAGCAGTACTTC	CASSPTRIGYEQYF
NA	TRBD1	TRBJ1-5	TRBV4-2	TGTGCCAGCAGCCAACCCGGGACAGGGTATTTCAATCAGCCCCAGCATTTT	CASSQPGTGYFNQPQHF
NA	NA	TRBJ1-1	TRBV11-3	TGTGCCAGCAGCTTAGAGGGGCTAGTGAACACTGAAGCTTTCTTT	CASSLEGLVNTEAFF
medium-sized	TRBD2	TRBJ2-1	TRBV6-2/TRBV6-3	TGTGCCAGCAGTTCGACGGGACTAGCCGCTTCCTACAATGAGCAGTTCTTC	CASSSTGLAASYNEQFF
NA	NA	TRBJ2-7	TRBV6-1	TGTGCCAGCAGTGAAGCCCACGGGAGATACGAGCAGTACTTC	CASSEAHGRYEQYF
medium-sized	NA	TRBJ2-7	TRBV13	TGTGCCAGCAGCACTAGAAATAGGGGCCTCATAGGCTCCTACGAGCAGTACTTC	CASSTRNRGLIGSYEQYF
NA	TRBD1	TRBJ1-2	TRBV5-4	TGTGTCAGCAGCCCAGGGACAGGGGGCTTTGGCTACACCTTC	CVSSPGTGGFGYTF
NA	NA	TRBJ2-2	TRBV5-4	TGTGCCAGCAGCTTGACTACAAAAGGGGAGCTGTTTTTT	CASSLTTKGELFF
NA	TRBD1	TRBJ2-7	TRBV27	TGTGCCAGCAGTTGGGAAAGATCAGACGGGACAGGGAGAACCTACGAGCAGTACTTC	CASSWERSDGTGRTYEQYF
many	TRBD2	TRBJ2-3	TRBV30	TGTGCCTGGTCGGCCAAACCGGGACTAGCGGGATGGACAGATACGCAGTATTTT	CAWSAKPGLAGWTDTQYF
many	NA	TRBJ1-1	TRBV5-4	TGTGCCAGCAGCTCTGCGGGACGGGGATCGAACACTGAAGCTTTCTTT	CASSSAGRGSNTEAFF
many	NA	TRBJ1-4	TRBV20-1	TGCAGTGCTAGTGCCCCTCCGGGAGGGGCGGCTGCAACTAATGAAAAACTGTTTTTT	CSASAPPGGAAATNEKLFF
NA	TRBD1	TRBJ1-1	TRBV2	TGTGCCAGCAGTCCGCGCAGGGGGCTTGGTGAAGCTTTCTTT	CASSPRRGLGEAFF
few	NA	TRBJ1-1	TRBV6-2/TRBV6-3	TGTGCCAGTAGTTACGAGGGCGGGGAGATGAACACTGAAGCTTTCTTT	CASSYEGGEMNTEAFF
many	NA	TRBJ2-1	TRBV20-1	TGCAGTGCTAGATACCATAGCGGGCGGACAGGGAATGAGCAGTTCTTC	CSARYHSGRTGNEQFF
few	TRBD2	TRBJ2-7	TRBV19	TGTGCCAGTAGTATAGCGGGAGGGCCTCACGAGCAGTACTTC	CASSIAGGPHEQYF
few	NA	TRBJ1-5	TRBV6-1	TGTGCCAGCAGTGCGACAGGTTATAGCAATCAGCCCCAGCATTTT	CASSATGYSNQPQHF
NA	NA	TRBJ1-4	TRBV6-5	TGTGCCAGCAGTTACGTGGTCAGGGGTGGCGAAAAACTGTTTTTT	CASSYVVRGGEKLFF
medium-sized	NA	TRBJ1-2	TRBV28	TGTGCCAGCAGTTTAGTCGGAGGGGCCAATTCTGGTTATGGCTACACCTTC	CASSLVGGANSGYGYTF